This T cell receptor beta chain was captured by sequencing in a study of STAT3 mutations in large granular lymphocyte leukemia. This clone is identified as medium-sized from frequency. The antigen remains undetermined. A read error is likely, as this CDR3 ends without the conserved phenylalanine or tryptophan. It is unclear where the CDR3 begins or ends on the DNA, so no DNA is shown, and the CDR3 is as TCRdb lists it. Whole-study findings and limits: Sampling intervals varied between patients and samples. Samples missed the first appearance of the clone. Suggested: STAT3 mutation was not the ancestral event for these clonal expansions. At least one immunodominant TCR beta clonotype appeared in every T-cell large granular lymphocyte leukemia patient.

Each sample's TCRbeta library yielded on average about 41,000 productive templates. Only in-frame clones appear in the TCRdb table, and some are missing; sequencing was by immunoSEQ multiplex PCR. Here the sample table reports almost 2,500 clones. Germline CDR1 SGDLS, CDR2 YYNGEE. The CDR3 extends over 10 residues, inclusive of both ends. The rearrangement links TRBV9 to TRBJ1-6; the tabulated D call, TRBD1, remains unverified against the DNA. This TCR derives from a human donor with T large granular lymphocyte leukemia. The donor label of this sample is uncertain. Some clones in this sample may be carry-over from other donors' samples. The specimen was PBMCs. CDR3: CASSVGQGSP.